Sequencing of this T cell receptor beta chain was carried out in a study of CD8 T cells in Susac syndrome (dated by TCRdb to about 2019). Regarding the study in general: Among the Susac syndrome patients who were sequenced, clinically active disease was present in about six and clinical remission was observed in under ten. At blood withdrawal, Susac syndrome patients were therapy-naive, treated with corticosteroids (with IVIg additionally given to some), or treated with IVIg alone. The study used repertoire sequencing to test whether antigen drove CD8+ T cell activation and differentiation in Susac syndrome. Points the paper makes about the study in general: In patients with Susac syndrome, the CD4+ T cell repertoire showed no detectable clonal expansion. The number of individuals in the TCR sequencing and HLA analysis was recognized as being relatively small.

This clonotype was seen once. Its binding antigen is unknown. The record has no base qualities; no much larger clone is one base away. One read alone is a weak basis. For CDR1 and CDR2, the germline V gene lists SQVTM and ANQGSEA. Its CDR3 holds 12 amino acids, cysteine through phenylalanine. Of the read, only the CDR3 DNA is kept; its 36 bases are in frame from base 1. The germline ends are 17 bases apart after V is trimmed by 7 bases and J by 7 bases. RNA was extracted with the RNeasy kit and about 0.45 to 1 ug was reverse transcribed using random hexamers. The immunoSEQ multiplex PCR assay, covering 54 Vbeta and 13 Jbeta segments, was used to amplify TCR beta CDR3 regions. Bias from PCR amplification was corrected by using a synthetic template baseline for primer optimization and for computational correction. The authors' pipeline ran thus. Only productive sequences were kept, with reads annotated to V, D and J genes according to IMGT and analyzed in immunoSEQ Analyzer. To calculate clonality, Shannon entropy was normalized by log2 of the number of productive unique sequences and then subtracted from one. For each patient and control, public and private clones were evaluated among the 100 most prevalent clones. Clones were defined as Susac-specific when absent from the healthy and MS cohorts, from some 1,100 published viral clones and from other ImmuneACCESS disease sequences. The raw public reads went through TCRdb reprocessing: fastp at Q25, MiXCR clone calling, in-frame beta chains kept. When rows share a CDR3 protein, they turn into one entry using the most common DNA and genes. These V and J calls rely on TCRdb rather than the paper's analysis. Counted in this sample were 130,000 or so distinct CDR3 sequences; just over 95% of them appeared once. The ten top clones hold less than 0.15% of the sample.

Peripheral blood CD8+ and CD4+ T cells from healthy donors, Susac syndrome patients and multiple sclerosis patients were profiled using high-throughput TCR beta sequencing. Recently defined diagnostic criteria for definite or probable disease were met by the Susac syndrome patients. CD8+ TEMRA cells were enriched by FACS, while bulk CD8+ and CD4+ T cells were purified by magnetic negative isolation. Blood was collected in EDTA tubes and processed within 24 hours, with PBMCs isolated through density gradient centrifugation. PBMCs destined for TCR sequencing were cryopreserved in liquid nitrogen and later thawed in a 37 °C water bath. A purity of at least 90% was achieved for sorted or isolated CD4+, CD8+ and CD8+ TEMRA cells.

The clonotype was recovered from a human donor with Susac syndrome. The specimen was CD4+ T cells from PBMCs. In this chain, TRBV29-1 is recombined with TRBJ2-7; the D gene assignment is perhaps TRBD1 or TRBD2, with each matching 5 bases. The CDR3 protein: CSGIRDVGEQYF. In nucleotides, the sequence is TGCAGCGGTATTCGGGACGTTGGGGAGCAGTACTTC.